Listed below are T cell receptor beta chains from one sample, sequenced in a study of blood T cell repertoires in COVID-19. Repertoires were generated with immunoSEQ multiplex PCR, while TCRdb's copy carries only in-frame clones and drops some. The sample consists of fewer than 120,000 clones, roughly 76% of them appearing once. The sample taken for sequencing was peripheral blood. Receptor source: a woman aged 60 to 75 with acute or convalescent COVID-19. Both conserved end residues are trimmed from each CDR3.

j_call | v_call | cdr3_aa
TRBJ2-3 | TRBV7-6 | ASSSHRRTSSTDTQY
TRBJ1-6 | TRBV9 | ASSVEHSPNSPLH
TRBJ1-5 | TRBV28 | ASKGQYNQPQH
TRBJ2-7 | TRBV9 | ASSSSGGGNEQY
TRBJ1-1 | TRBV11-1 | ASSLLTGPLRTEAF
TRBJ1-6 | TRBV2 | ASIRVKSYNSPLH
TRBJ1-2 | TRBV19 | ASSARLELARFYT
TRBJ2-5 | TRBV5-1 | ASSFTRAEETQY
TRBJ2-3 | TRBV11-2 | ASSLVASGGAWGTQY
TRBJ2-2 | TRBV14 | ASSQDQRGTGELF
TRBJ2-4 | TRBV6-2/TRBV6-3 | ASSSLGGWAAKNIQY
TRBJ2-7 | TRBV5-5 | ASSTIASRKQY
TRBJ2-7 | TRBV7-2 | ASSLGGRGFSYEQY
TRBJ2-5 | TRBV28 | ASSRAGQETQY
TRBJ1-3 | TRBV27 | ASSSRDSGNTIY
TRBJ1-6 | TRBV3-1/TRBV3-2 | ASSHGDRHNSPLH
TRBJ1-2 | TRBV27 | ASGGTGAIDYT
TRBJ2-7 | TRBV30 | AWSLRYEQY
TRBJ1-5 | TRBV12-3/TRBV12-4 | ASSPDRGQPQH
TRBJ2-3 | TRBV10-1 | ASSEGTGGAGTDTQY
TRBJ1-1 | TRBV5-1 | ASSQGGNTEAF
TRBJ1-1 | TRBV5-1 | ASSLEAAVRTEAF
TRBJ1-5 | TRBV6-5 | ASSKSGGLQPQH
TRBJ1-2 | TRBV5-4 | ASSLGNPGQGNGYT
TRBJ2-7 | TRBV5-6 | ASSLGPGNTYEQY
TRBJ1-6 | TRBV12-3/TRBV12-4 | ASSLQGYSPLH
TRBJ2-6 | TRBV12-5 | ASGLVVAGQTQRSWSGANVLT
TRBJ2-3 | TRBV28 | ASSLSGLAGGQSIDTQY
TRBJ1-2 | TRBV28 | ASSSPRGGYGYT
TRBJ2-1 | TRBV2 | ASSEALMAGGLNEQF
TRBJ2-1 | TRBV4-1 | ASSLNQHRGDYNEQF
TRBJ1-5 | TRBV28 | ASSFLGGGNQPQH
TRBJ2-5 | TRBV20-1 | SASYRGLETQY
TRBJ2-3 | TRBV7-2 | ASSASGGANTQY
TRBJ2-7 | TRBV7-8 | ASSFAGGSYEQY
TRBJ2-1 | TRBV10-3 | AIRFNRDRENNEQF
TRBJ2-7 | TRBV5-6 | ASRSSLSYEQY
TRBJ1-1 | TRBV10-1 | ASSESSGTAF
TRBJ1-1 | TRBV11-2 | ASNAGQGALGEAF
TRBJ1-5 | TRBV20-1 | SARDYRAQH
TRBJ2-7 | TRBV7-8 | ASSLGRGSSYEQY
TRBJ1-4 | TRBV28 | ASSLSGASEKLF
TRBJ2-1 | TRBV27 | ASRAHNNNEQF
TRBJ2-5 | TRBV19 | ASSDGSGAKETQY
TRBJ2-7 | TRBV7-9 | ASSPLRDEQY
TRBJ1-4 | TRBV7-9 | ASSPQGPASEKLF
TRBJ2-7 | TRBV27 | ASSPGGYEQY
TRBJ1-2 | TRBV29-1 | SVVTGAYGYT
TRBJ1-2 | TRBV6-5 | ASSPSGGYT